This T cell receptor (beta chain) was obtained from a study of beta chain features in type 1 diabetes. Background on the study: Patients were similar to healthy donors in age and gender (as well as in cell yields). All samples combined gave under 110,000,000 sorted cells for examination.

In total, each donor contributed a single heparinised blood draw that averaged about 110 mL. About this clone: No antigen is known for it.

CDR3 length equals 16 residues. V lost 8 bases and J lost 5; bases outside the gene matches: 14. Germline V gives CDR1 SNHLY, CDR2 FYNNEI. Every isolated RNA sample was fully reverse transcribed, so sequencing captured expressed TCRB transcripts. Only in-frame clones appear in the TCRdb table, and some are missing; sequencing was by immunoSEQ multiplex PCR. This sample has hundreds of thousands of clones, with about a tenth found just once. Study-level results: All four CD4+ subsets from Type 1 diabetes patients carried moderately but significantly shorter TCRB CDR3s.

V gene TRBV2 combines with J gene TRBJ2-5; TRBD2 agrees at 10 bases. The receptor comes from a man aged 25-45 years with type 1 diabetes. Sequencing was carried out using naive CD4+ T cells from blood. CDR3 sequence (DNA): TGTGCCAGCGAAGCGGGGGGGCCGAGAGTGAGGGAGACCCAGTACTTC. This gives the protein CASEAGGPRVRETQYF. Filled out from reference TRBV2 and TRBJ2-5, the complete variable domain reads EPEVTQTPSHQVTQMGQEVILRCVPISNHLYFYWYRQILGQKVEFLVSFYNNEISEKSEIFDDQFSVERPDGSNFTLKIRSTKLEDSAMYFCASEAGGPRVRETQYFGPGTRLLVL.